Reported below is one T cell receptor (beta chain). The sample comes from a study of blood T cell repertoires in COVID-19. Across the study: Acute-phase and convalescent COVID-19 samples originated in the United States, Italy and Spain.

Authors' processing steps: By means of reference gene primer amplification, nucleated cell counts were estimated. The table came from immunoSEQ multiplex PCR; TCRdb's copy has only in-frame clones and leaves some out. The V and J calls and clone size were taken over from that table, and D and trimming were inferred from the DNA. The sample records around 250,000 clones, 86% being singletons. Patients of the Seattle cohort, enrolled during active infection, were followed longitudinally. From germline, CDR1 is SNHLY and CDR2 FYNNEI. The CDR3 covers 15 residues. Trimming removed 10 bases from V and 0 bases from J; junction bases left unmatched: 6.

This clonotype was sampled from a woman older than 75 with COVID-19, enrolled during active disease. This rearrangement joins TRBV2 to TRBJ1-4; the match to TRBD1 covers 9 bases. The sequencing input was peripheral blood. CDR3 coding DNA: TGTGCCACGGACAGGGGCCCTGCAACTAATGAAAAACTGTTTTTT. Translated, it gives CATDRGPATNEKLFF. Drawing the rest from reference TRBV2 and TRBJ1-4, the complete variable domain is EPEVTQTPSHQVTQMGQEVILRCVPISNHLYFYWYRQILGQKVEFLVSFYNNEISEKSEIFDDQFSVERPDGSNFTLKIRSTKLEDSAMYFCATDRGPATNEKLFFGSGTQLSVL.